The 9 T cell receptor beta chains given below trace back to one sample, sequenced in a study of T cell changes during pregnancy in multiple sclerosis. Method: immunoSEQ multiplex PCR; TCRdb's copy keeps in-frame clones and lacks some. The sample includes more than 35,000 clones, nearly 95% seen only once; the top ten take 0.43%. Specimen: CD4+ T cells from peripheral blood mononuclear cells, collected in the third trimester of pregnancy. All receptors derive from a female donor in good health, enrolled as a control in a pregnancy study.

The chain joins TRBV9 to TRBJ2-4; TRBD1 matches 7 bases. Germline CDR1 and CDR2: SGDLS and YYNGEE. The CDR3 spans 14 residues. V dropped 0 bases and J dropped 8; count of bases not matched to a gene: 5. The CDR3 DNA reads as TGTGCCAGCAGCGTAGGAAGGGGGCTGGACATTCAGTACTTC. It is translated as CASSVGRGLDIQYF.

J is TRBJ2-3 and V is TRBV5-4; 13 nucleotides line up with TRBD2. Germline CDR1 is SGHNT and CDR2 is YYREEE (reference sequence). V shed 1 base, J shed 4 bases, and the junction held 0 bases outside the gene matches. The CDR3 sequence is 15 residues long. CDR3 bases: TGTGCCAGCAGCTTGACTAGCGGGGGGGCAGATACGCAGTATTTT. Amino acids: CASSLTSGGADTQYF.

The chain carries TRBV5-1 and TRBJ1-4; D not certain. In germline, CDR1 is SGHRS, CDR2 YFSETQ. V was shortened by 4 bases and J by 10 bases, with 17 bases between the two germline ends. The CDR3 loop spans 14 amino acids. The CDR3 spells CASSRSESAVKLFF. As DNA, the CDR3 is TGCGCCAGCAGCCGATCGGAGTCTGCTGTAAAACTGTTTTTT.

The rearrangement joins TRBV6-4 to TRBJ2-2; 9 positions match TRBD1. V lost 6 bases to trimming and J lost 5 bases; unmatched junction nucleotides: 4. The CDR3 extends over 14 amino acids. CDR1 is MRHNA, CDR2 SNTAGT, per germline. CDR3 sequence (DNA): TGTGCCAGCAGCCCGGGACAGGGAACCGGGGAGCTGTTTTTT. This codes for CASSPGQGTGELFF.

V usage is TRBV5-4 and J usage is TRBJ2-1; D is unresolved. V shed 4 bases and J shed 0 bases, with 8 bases lying between them. This CDR3 has 14 residues. Per germline, CDR1 SGHNT and CDR2 YYREEE (reference sequence). CDR3 DNA: TGTGCCAGCAGCCGGGTGAGCTCCTACAATGAGCAGTTCTTC. Its translation is CASSRVSSYNEQFF.

This rearrangement joins TRBV18 to TRBJ2-6, with TRBD1 matching over 8 bases. In germline, CDR1 is KGHSH, CDR2 LQKENI. CDR3 length equals 17 residues. Trimming cost V 3 bases and J 0 bases; bases outside gene matches: 4. CDR3 region: CASSPGQGRSGANVLTF. CDR3 DNA: TGTGCCAGCTCACCCGGACAGGGCCGCTCTGGGGCCAACGTCCTGACTTTC. The whole variable domain, remainder taken from reference TRBV18 and TRBJ2-6, is NAGVMQNPRHLVRRRGQEARLRCSPMKGHSHVYWYRQLPEEGLKFMVYLQKENIIDESGMPKERFSAEFPKEGPSILRIQQVVRGDSAAYFCASSPGQGRSGANVLTFGAGSRLTVL.

The V gene is TRBV6-5, the J gene TRBJ1-5; TRBD1 might be the D (5 bases). The CDR3 is 15 amino acids. Trimming took 5 bases from V and 2 from J, leaving 13 bases between them. Germline V gene sequence: CDR1 MNHEY, CDR2 SVGAGI. The CDR3, as DNA: TGTGCCAGCAGTGCCTTCGGACACCGCAATCAGCCCCAGCATTTT. It is translated as CASSAFGHRNQPQHF.

This clone was seen a handful of times. The gene calls are TRBV7-2 and TRBJ1-2, with a weak D call TRBD1 (6 bases). This CDR3 is 16 amino acids long. The germline CDR1 and CDR2 sequences are SGHTA and FQGNSA. Trimming took 5 bases from V and 5 from J, leaving 21 bases between them. Written as DNA, the CDR3 is TGTGCCAGCAGCCGGAGTTCAGGGGTGGGTTCGTATGGCTACACCTTC. Protein: CASSRSSGVGSYGYTF.

This CDR3 is CASSEGLQASPLHF. The DNA for the CDR3 is TGTGCCAGCTCGGAGGGACTGCAGGCCTCACCCCTCCACTTT. This sequence joins TRBV18 and TRBJ1-6, with D possibly matching TRBD1 (5 bases). The CDR3 runs 14 residues. CDR1 KGHSH and CDR2 LQKENI come from the germline V gene. The V and J ends lost 6 bases and 10 bases respectively, with 16 bases between them.